This TCR beta chain was recovered during a study of CD8 T cells in ankylosing spondylitis. MiXCR, run by TCRdb on the 5' RACE reads, gives a single entry per CDR3 protein. The data hold 200,000 to 250,000 distinct CDR3 sequences, with roughly a third observed a single time. General study results and limits: According to the report, clones linked to the disease were significantly enriched in matched synovial fluid samples taken from ankylosing spondylitis patients. Peripheral blood samples showed relatively rare disease-linked clones, and these clones were CD8+. About 8 highly homologous variants made up a TCR beta motif, and this motif appeared characteristic of ankylosing spondylitis blood.

J gave up 2 bases and V 0 bases, and 7 bases lay outside the gene matches. CDR3 length: 16 residues. CDR1 and CDR2 from the germline V gene are SGHDT and YYEEEE. Remarks on this clonotype: Its antigen is unidentified.

The sample was blood, either unsorted or a sorted T cell fraction (not recorded which). The V call is TRBV5-6, the J call TRBJ2-7; TRBD2 matches at 8 bases. This clonotype originated in a male donor with ankylosing spondylitis or in good health (not recorded which). CDR3 residues: CASSLGLRGDTYEQYF. The CDR3, as DNA: TGTGCCAGCAGCTTGGGTTTGCGGGGGGACACCTACGAGCAGTACTTC. Full variable domain (missing parts from reference TRBV5-6 and TRBJ2-7): DAGVTQSPTHLIKTRGQQVTLRCSPKSGHDTVSWYQQALGQGPQFIFQYYEEEERQRGNFPDRFSGHQFPNYSSELNVNALLLGDSALYLCASSLGLRGDTYEQYFGPGTRLTVT.